A single sample is the source of the 8 T cell receptor beta chains below, sequenced in a study of blood T cell repertoires in COVID-19. The protocol was immunoSEQ multiplex PCR, while the TCRdb copy is restricted to in-frame clones and leaves out a portion. The table records about 160,000 clones, roughly 84% of them present only once. Sequencing was performed on peripheral blood. These receptor sequences come from a woman of 80 years or more with active or convalescent COVID-19.

The chain links TRBV3-1 (or the pseudogene TRBV3-2) to TRBJ2-4; D might be TRBD2 (5 bases). Germline-derived CDR1 and CDR2 are LGHDT and YNNKEL (reference sequence). Trimming removed 1 base from V and 0 bases from J, with 10 bases in between. The CDR3 runs to 16 residues. CDR3 DNA: TGTGCCAGCAGCCAAGGGCTAGCAGTAGCCAAAAACATTCAGTACTTC. It specifies CASSQGLAVAKNIQYF.

V is TRBV2 and J is TRBJ2-1; TRBD1 aligns across 7 bases. The germline V gene encodes CDR1 SNHLY and CDR2 FYNNEI. After removal of 6 bases from V and 0 bases from J, the junction contained 8 bases not matched to a gene. The length of the CDR3 is 16 residues. DNA of the CDR3: TGTGCCAGCAGCCCGGGACAGTTGAGCTCCTACAATGAGCAGTTCTTC. Its translation: CASSPGQLSSYNEQFF.

A single count supports this clone. The V and J genes are TRBV2 and TRBJ1-2; tentatively, D is TRBD1 (5 bases). V gave up 2 bases and J gave up 4 bases, with 14 bases separating them. CDR3 length: 15 residues. CDR1 is SNHLY, CDR2 FYNNEI, per germline. The CDR3 is CASSEQQEPRYGYTF. In DNA, the CDR3 is TGTGCCAGCAGTGAACAACAGGAGCCGCGCTATGGCTACACCTTC.

This rearrangement joins TRBV27 to TRBJ1-6, with 8 bases identical to TRBD1. Trimming at V came to 6 bases and at J to 10 bases, leaving 14 bases not matched to a gene. The V gene's germline CDR1 is MNHEY and CDR2 SMNVEV (reference sequence). The CDR3 length is 16 residues. The chain's CDR3 is CASSTLGTGFGSPLHF. In DNA form, the CDR3 reads TGTGCCAGCAGCACGCTCGGGACAGGTTTCGGATCACCCCTCCACTTT.

This clone was recorded only once. V is TRBV10-3 and J is TRBJ1-3, with D perhaps matching TRBD1 (5 bases). There are 15 residues in the CDR3. V lost 3 bases, J lost 2 bases, and 11 bases lay in between. Germline V gene data show CDR1 as ENHRY and CDR2 as SYGVKD. Written as DNA, the CDR3 is TGTGCCATCAGTGAAGGGGTGCCGCCTGGAAACACCATATATTTT. It is translated as CAISEGVPPGNTIYF.

This sequence joins TRBV19 and TRBJ2-7, with 7 bases fitting TRBD2. In germline, CDR1 is LNHDA, CDR2 SQIVND (reference sequence). The V gene end was trimmed by 7 bases and the J gene end by 2 bases; junction bases not matched to a gene: 11. This CDR3 has 15 amino acids. The CDR3 region is CASNDLGLGTYEQYF. The CDR3 nucleotides are TGTGCCAGTAACGACCTCGGACTAGGGACCTACGAGCAGTACTTC.

This rearrangement joins TRBV25-1 to TRBJ2-7; D may be TRBD1 (5 bases). The length of the CDR3 is 15 residues. Per the germline V gene, CDR1 is MGHDK and CDR2 is SYGVNS. Trimming cost V 3 bases and J 0 bases, with 12 bases left between them. The CDR3 nucleotides are TGTGCCAGCAGTGATCCGACAGCGAACTCCTACGAGCAGTACTTC. Translated: CASSDPTANSYEQYF.

The chain uses TRBV7-9 and TRBJ1-2, with 7 bases aligning to TRBD1. Trimming took 5 bases from V and 2 from J; bases not matched to a gene: 5. Germline lookup yields CDR1 SEHNR and CDR2 FQNEAQ (reference sequence). The CDR3 length is 14 residues. The CDR3 reads CASSATGQNYGYTF. The CDR3 coding sequence is TGTGCCAGCAGCGCTACGGGACAGAACTATGGCTACACCTTC.